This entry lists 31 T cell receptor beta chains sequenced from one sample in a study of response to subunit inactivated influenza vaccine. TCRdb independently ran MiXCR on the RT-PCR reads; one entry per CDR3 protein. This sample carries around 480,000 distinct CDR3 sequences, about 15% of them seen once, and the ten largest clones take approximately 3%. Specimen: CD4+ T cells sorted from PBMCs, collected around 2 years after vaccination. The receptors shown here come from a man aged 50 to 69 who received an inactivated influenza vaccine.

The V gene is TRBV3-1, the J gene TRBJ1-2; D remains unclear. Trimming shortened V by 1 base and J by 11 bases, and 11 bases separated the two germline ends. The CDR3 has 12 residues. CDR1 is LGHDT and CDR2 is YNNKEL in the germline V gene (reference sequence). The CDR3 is CASSQGTARYTF. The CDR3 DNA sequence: TGTGCCAGCAGCCAAGGGACCGCCCGATACACCTTC.

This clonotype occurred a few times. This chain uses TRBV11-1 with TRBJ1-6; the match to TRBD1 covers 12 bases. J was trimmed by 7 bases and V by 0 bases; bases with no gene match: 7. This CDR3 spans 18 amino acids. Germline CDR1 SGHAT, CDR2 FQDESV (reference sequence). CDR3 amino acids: CASSLAPGQGARNSPLHF. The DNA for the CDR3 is TGTGCCAGCAGCTTAGCACCGGGACAGGGGGCGAGAAATTCACCCCTCCACTTT.

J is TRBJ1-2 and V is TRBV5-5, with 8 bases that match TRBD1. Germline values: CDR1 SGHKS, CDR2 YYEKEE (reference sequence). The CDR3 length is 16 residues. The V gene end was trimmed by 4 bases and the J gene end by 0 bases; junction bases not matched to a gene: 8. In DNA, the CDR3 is TGTGCCAGCAGCCCCGGACAGGGCTCGCCTAACTATGGCTACACCTTC. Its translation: CASSPGQGSPNYGYTF.

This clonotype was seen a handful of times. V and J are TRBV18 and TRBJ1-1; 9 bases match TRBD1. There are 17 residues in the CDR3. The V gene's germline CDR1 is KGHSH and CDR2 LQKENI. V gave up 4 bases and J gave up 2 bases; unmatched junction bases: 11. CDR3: CASSLMDRGAFNTEAFF. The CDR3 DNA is TGTGCCAGCTCACTCATGGACAGGGGAGCCTTTAACACTGAAGCTTTCTTT.

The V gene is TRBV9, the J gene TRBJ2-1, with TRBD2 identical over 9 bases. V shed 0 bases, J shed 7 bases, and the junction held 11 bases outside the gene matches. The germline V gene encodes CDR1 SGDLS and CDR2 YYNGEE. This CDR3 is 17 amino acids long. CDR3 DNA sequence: TGTGCCAGCAGCGTAGCCAACTTAGCGGGAGTGGGGAATGAGCAGTTCTTC. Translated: CASSVANLAGVGNEQFF.

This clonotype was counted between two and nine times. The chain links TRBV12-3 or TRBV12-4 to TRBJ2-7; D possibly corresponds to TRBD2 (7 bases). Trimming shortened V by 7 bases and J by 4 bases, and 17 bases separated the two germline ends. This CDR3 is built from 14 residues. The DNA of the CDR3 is TGTGCCAGCACCCTAGGGGGGGGTTGGTACGAGCAGTACTTC. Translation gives CASTLGGGWYEQYF.

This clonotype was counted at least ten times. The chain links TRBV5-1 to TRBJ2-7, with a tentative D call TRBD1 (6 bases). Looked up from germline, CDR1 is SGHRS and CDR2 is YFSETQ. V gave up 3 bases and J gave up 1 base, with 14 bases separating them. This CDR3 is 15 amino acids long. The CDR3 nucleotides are TGCGCCAGCAGCTCCCTTCCGACAGGATCCTACGAGCAGTACTTC. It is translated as CASSSLPTGSYEQYF.

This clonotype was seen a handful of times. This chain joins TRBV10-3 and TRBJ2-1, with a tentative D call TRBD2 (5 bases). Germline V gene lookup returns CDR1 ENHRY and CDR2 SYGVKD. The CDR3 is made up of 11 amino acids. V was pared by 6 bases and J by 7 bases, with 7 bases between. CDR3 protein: CAIRTGNEQFF. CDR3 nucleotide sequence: TGTGCCATCAGAACGGGAAATGAGCAGTTCTTC.

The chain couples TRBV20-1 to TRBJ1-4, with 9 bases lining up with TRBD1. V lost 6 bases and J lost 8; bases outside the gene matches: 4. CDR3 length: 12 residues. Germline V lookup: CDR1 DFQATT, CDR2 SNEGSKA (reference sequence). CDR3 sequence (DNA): TGCAGTGCACCGACAGGGGGGGAAAAACTGTTTTTT. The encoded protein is CSAPTGGEKLFF.

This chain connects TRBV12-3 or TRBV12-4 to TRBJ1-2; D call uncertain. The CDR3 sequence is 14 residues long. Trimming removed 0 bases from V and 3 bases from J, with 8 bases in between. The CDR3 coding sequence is TGTGCCAGCAGTTTAGCGCCCGGGGACTATGGCTACACCTTC. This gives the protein CASSLAPGDYGYTF.

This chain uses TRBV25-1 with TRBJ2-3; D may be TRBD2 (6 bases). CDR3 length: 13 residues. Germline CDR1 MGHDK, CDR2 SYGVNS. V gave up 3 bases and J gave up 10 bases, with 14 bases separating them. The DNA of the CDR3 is TGTGCCAGCAGTGATTGGAGGGGCTCTTCGCAGTATTTT. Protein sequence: CASSDWRGSSQYF.

Written as DNA, the CDR3 is TGTGCCAGCGGTAGCAGGGGGTACTCAGATACGCAGTATTTT. Encoded protein: CASGSRGYSDTQYF. The chain has TRBV12-3 or TRBV12-4 and TRBJ2-3, with 7 positions matching TRBD1. The CDR3 covers 14 residues. Trimming at V came to 8 bases and at J to 4 bases, leaving 9 bases not matched to a gene.

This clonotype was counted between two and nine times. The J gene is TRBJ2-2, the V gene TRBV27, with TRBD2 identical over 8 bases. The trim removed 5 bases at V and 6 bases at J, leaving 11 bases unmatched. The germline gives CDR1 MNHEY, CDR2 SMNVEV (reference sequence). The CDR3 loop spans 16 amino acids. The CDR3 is CASSPIAGSGAGELFF. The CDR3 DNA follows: TGTGCCAGCAGTCCAATAGCGGGGTCAGGCGCCGGGGAGCTGTTTTTT.

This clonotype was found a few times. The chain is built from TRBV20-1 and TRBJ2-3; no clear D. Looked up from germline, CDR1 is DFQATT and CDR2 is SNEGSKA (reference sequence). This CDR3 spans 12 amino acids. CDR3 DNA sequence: TGCAGGGAGCCTACTAGCACAGATACGCAGTATTTT. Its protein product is CREPTSTDTQYF.

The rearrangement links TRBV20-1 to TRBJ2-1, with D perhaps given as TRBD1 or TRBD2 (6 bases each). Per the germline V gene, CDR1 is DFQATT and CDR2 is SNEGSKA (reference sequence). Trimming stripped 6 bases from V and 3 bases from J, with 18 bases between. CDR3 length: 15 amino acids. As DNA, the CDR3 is TGCAGTGCCAACCCGTGGGGGGCAGGCTACAATGAGCAGTTCTTC. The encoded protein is CSANPWGAGYNEQFF.

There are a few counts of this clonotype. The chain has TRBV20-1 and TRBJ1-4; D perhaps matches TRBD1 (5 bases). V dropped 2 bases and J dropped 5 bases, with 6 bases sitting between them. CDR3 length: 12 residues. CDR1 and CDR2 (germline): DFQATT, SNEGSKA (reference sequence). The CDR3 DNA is TGCAGTGCTAGAAAGGGGAATGAAAAACTGTTTTTT. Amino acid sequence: CSARKGNEKLFF.

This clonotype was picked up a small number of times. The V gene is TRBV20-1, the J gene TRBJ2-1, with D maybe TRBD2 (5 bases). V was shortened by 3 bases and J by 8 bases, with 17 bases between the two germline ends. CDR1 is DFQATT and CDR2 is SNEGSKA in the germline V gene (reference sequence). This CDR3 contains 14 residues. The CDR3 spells CSASIRAPRDEQFF. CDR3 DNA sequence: TGCAGTGCTAGTATTAGGGCCCCGAGGGATGAGCAGTTCTTC.

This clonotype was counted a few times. The CDR3 DNA is TGTGCCAGCAGTCAACCGACAGGGGGGCCCCAGCCCCAGCATTTT. Residues: CASSQPTGGPQPQHF. The rearrangement uses TRBV6-1 and TRBJ1-5; 9 nucleotides align to TRBD1. The CDR3 consists of 15 residues. Germline CDR1 MNHNS, CDR2 SASEGT. V gave up 5 bases and J gave up 7 bases; unmatched junction bases: 9.

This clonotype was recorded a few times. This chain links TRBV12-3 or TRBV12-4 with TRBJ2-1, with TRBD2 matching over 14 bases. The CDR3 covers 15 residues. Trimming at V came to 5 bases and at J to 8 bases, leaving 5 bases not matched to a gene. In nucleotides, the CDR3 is TGTGCCAGCAGTGGGACTAGCGGGAGTTTTTATGAGCAGTTCTTC. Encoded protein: CASSGTSGSFYEQFF.

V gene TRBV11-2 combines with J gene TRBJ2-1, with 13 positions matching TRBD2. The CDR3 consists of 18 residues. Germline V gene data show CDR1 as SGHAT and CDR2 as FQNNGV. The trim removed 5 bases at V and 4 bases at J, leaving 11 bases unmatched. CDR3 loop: CASSAPGLAGRGYNEQFF. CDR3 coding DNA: TGTGCCAGCAGCGCCCCGGGACTAGCGGGGAGGGGGTACAATGAGCAGTTCTTC.

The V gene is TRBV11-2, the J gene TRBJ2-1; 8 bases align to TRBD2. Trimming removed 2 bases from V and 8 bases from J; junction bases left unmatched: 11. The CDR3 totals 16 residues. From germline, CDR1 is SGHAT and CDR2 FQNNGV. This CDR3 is CASSLSGGNRVYEQFF. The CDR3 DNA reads TGTGCCAGCAGCTTAAGCGGGGGTAACAGGGTCTATGAGCAGTTCTTC.

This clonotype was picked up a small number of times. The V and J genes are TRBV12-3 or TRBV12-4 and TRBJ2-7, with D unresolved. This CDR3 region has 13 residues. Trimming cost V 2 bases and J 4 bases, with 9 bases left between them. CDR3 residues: CASSLNGEYEQYF. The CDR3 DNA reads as TGTGCCAGCAGTTTAAACGGAGAGTACGAGCAGTACTTC.

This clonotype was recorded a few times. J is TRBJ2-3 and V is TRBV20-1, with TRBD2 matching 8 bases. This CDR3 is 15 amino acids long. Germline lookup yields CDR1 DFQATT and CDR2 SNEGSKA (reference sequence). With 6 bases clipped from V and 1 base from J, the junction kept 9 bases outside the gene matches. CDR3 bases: TGCAGTGCCAGGCGAGGGACTAGTCGCACAGATACGCAGTATTTT. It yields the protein CSARRGTSRTDTQYF.

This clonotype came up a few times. For the CDR3, the DNA is TGTGCCAGCAGCCAAGAACATAGGGTAAGCTACGAGCAGTACTTC. This codes for CASSQEHRVSYEQYF. The chain joins TRBV3-1 to TRBJ2-7; D is undetermined. The CDR3 covers 15 residues. Germline assignment: CDR1 LGHDT and CDR2 YNNKEL (reference sequence). The V end was cut by 0 bases, the J end by 3 bases, with 12 bases between.

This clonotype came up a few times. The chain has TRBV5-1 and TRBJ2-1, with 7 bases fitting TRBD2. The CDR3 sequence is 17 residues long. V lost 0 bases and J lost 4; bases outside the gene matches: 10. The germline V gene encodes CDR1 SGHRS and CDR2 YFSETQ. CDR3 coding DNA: TGCGCCAGCAGCTTGGACCCCATATCGCGGGGGTACAATGAGCAGTTCTTC. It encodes CASSLDPISRGYNEQFF.

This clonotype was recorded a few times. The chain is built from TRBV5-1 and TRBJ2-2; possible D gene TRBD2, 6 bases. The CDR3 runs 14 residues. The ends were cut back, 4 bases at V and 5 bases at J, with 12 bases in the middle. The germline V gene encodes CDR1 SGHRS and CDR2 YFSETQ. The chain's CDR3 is CASSGGTQTGELFF. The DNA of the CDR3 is TGCGCCAGCAGCGGCGGGACCCAAACCGGGGAGCTGTTTTTT.

The CDR3 spells CASSQEIPSKTEQYF. The CDR3 region has the DNA TGTGCCAGCAGCCAAGAAATACCCTCTAAGACCGAGCAGTACTTC. The chain joins TRBV3-1 to TRBJ2-7, with D uncertain. This CDR3 has 15 residues. V was pared by 0 bases and J by 6 bases, with 15 bases between. Germline V gives CDR1 LGHDT, CDR2 YNNKEL (reference sequence).

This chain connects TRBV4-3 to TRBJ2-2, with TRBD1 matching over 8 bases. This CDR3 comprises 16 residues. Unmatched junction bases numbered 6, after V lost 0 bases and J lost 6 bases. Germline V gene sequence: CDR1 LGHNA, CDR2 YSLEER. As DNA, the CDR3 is TGCGCCAGCAGCCAAGACAGGGGGCGCCCCGCCGGGGAGCTGTTTTTT. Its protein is CASSQDRGRPAGELFF.

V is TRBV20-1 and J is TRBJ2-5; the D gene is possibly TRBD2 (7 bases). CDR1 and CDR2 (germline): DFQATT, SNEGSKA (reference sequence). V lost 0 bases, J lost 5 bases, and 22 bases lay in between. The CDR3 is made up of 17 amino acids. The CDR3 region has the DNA TGCAGTGCTAGAGATCCCGCACTAGCGTCCAGGGGTGAGACCCAGTACTTC. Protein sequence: CSARDPALASRGETQYF.

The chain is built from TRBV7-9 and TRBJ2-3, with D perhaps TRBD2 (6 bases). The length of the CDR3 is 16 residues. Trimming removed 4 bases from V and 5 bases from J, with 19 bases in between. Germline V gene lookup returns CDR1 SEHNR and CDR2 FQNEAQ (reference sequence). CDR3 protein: CASSSPRAGLRDTQYF. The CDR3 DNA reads TGTGCCAGCAGCTCCCCCCGGGCTGGACTACGAGATACGCAGTATTTT.

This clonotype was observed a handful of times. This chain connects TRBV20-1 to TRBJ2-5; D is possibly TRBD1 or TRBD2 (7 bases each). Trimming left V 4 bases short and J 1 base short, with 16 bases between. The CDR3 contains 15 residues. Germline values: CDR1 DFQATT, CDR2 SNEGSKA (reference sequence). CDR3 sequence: CSATPQGGSQETQYF. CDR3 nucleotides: TGCAGTGCTACCCCTCAGGGGGGGAGCCAAGAGACCCAGTACTTC.